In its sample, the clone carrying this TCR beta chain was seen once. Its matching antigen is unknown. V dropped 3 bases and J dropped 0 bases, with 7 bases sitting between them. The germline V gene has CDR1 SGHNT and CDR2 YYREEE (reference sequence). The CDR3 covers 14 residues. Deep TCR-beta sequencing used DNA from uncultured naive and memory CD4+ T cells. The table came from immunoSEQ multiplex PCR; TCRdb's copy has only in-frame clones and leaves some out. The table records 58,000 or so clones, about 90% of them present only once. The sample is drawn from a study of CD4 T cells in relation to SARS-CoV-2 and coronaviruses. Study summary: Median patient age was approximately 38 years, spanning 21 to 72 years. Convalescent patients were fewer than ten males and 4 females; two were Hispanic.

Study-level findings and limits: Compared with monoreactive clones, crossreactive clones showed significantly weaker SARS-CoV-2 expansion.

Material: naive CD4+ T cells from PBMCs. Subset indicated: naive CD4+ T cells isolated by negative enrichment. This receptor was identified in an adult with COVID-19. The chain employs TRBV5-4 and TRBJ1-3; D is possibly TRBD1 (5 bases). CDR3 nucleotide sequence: TGTGCCAGCAGCTCAAGGGGCTCTGGAAACACCATATATTTT. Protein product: CASSSRGSGNTIYF. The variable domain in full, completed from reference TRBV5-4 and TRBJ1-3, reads ETGVTQSPTHLIKTRGQQVTLRCSSQSGHNTVSWYQQALGQGPQFIFQYYREEENGRGNFPPRFSGLQFPNYSSELNVNALELDDSALYLCASSSRGSGNTIYFGEGSWLTVV.